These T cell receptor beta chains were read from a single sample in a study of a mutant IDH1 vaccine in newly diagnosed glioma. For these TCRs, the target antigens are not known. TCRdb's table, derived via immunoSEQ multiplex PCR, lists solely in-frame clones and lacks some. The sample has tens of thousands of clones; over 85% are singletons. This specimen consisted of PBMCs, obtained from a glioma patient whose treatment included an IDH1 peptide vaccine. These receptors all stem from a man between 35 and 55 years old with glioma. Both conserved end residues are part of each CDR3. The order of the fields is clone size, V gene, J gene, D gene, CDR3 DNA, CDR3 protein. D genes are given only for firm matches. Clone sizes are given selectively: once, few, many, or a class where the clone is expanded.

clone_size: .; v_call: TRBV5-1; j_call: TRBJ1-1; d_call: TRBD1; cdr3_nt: TGCGCCAGCAGCTTGGTACCTAACCGACAGGGGACCACTGAAGCTTTCTTT; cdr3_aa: CASSLVPNRQGTTEAFF
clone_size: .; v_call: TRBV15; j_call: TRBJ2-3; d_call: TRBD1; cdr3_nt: TGTGCCACCAGCCCCTCCGGCAGGGGGCCTACAGATACGCAGTATTTT; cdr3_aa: CATSPSGRGPTDTQYF
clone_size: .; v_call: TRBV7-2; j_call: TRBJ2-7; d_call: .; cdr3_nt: TGTGCCAGCAGCCCCTCGAGCGGCCCCTACGAGCAGTACTTC; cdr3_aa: CASSPSSGPYEQYF
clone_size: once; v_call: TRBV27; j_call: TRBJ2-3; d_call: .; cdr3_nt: TGTGCCAGCAGTTCTCAGTGGAGTGCCACAGATACGCAGTATTTT; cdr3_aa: CASSSQWSATDTQYF
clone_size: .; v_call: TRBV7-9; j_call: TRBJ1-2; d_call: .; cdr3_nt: TGTGCCAGCAGCCAAAATGAGCGAGTAAACTATGGCTACACCTTC; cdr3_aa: CASSQNERVNYGYTF
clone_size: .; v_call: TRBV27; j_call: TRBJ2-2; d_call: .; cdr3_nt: TGTGCCAGCAGTTTAACGGGCTTCAGCGCAACCGGGGAGCTGTTTTTT; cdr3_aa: CASSLTGFSATGELFF
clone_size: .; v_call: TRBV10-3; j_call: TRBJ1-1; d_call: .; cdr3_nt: TGTGCCATCGCCAGGGAGGGGAACACTGAAGCTTTCTTT; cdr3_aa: CAIAREGNTEAFF
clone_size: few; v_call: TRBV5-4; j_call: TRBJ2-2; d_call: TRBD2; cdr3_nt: TGTGCCAGCAGCTTAGGGACTAGCGGGGGGATCAACACCGGGGAGCTGTTTTTT; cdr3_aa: CASSLGTSGGINTGELFF
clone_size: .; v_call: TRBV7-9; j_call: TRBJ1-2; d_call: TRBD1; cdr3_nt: TGTGCCAGCAGCTTGGGCCTACCGGGACAGGGTGGAGGCTACACCTTC; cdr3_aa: CASSLGLPGQGGGYTF
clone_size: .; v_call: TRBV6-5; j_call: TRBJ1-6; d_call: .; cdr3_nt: TGTGCCAGCAGCCAAACTGATTCACCCCTCCACTTT; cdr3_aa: CASSQTDSPLHF
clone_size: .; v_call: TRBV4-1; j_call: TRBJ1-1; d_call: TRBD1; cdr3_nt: TGCGCCAGCAGCCAAGATTCTTTCGGACAGGGGGCGGGAACGAACACTGAAGCTTTCTTT; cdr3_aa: CASSQDSFGQGAGTNTEAFF
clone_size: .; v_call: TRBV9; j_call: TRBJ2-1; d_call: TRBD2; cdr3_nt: TGTGCCAGCAGCGTAACCTCTAGCGGGAGGGCCCCCTACAATGAGCAGTTCTTC; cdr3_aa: CASSVTSSGRAPYNEQFF
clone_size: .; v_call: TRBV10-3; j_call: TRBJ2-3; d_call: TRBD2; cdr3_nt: TGTGCCATCAGCTCTAGCGGGAGCCCAGATACGCAGTATTTT; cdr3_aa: CAISSSGSPDTQYF
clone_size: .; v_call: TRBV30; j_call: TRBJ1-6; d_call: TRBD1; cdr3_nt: TGTGCCTGGAAGGGGGTAGGGGGAACAGGGGACTCACCCCTCCACTTT; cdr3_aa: CAWKGVGGTGDSPLHF
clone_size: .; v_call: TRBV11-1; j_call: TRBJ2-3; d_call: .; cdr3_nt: TGTGCCAGCAGCTTACACAGTAGAGAGACAGATACGCAGTATTTT; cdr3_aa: CASSLHSRETDTQYF
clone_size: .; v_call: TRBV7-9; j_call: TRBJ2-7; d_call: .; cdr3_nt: TGTGCCAGCCCACGGCTATTTAGAAACGAGCAGTACTTC; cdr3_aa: CASPRLFRNEQYF
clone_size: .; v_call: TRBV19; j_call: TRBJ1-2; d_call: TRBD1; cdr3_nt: TGTGCCAGTAGTATAGCGTTTGGACAGGGGTCCCGTTACTATGGCTACACCTTC; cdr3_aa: CASSIAFGQGSRYYGYTF
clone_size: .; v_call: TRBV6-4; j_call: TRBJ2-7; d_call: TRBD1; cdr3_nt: TGTGCCAGTGTGGACAGGGATGCCTACGAGCAGTACTTC; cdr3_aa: CASVDRDAYEQYF
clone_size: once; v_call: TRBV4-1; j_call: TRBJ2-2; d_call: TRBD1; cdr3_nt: TGCGCCAGCAGCCAAGTTTGGGAAGGGGGCGCGAACACCGGGGAGCTGTTTTTT; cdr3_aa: CASSQVWEGGANTGELFF
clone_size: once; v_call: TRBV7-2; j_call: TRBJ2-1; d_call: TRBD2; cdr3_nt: TGTGCCAGCGGAACGAGTCTAGCGGGAGGAAAGAATGAGCAGTTCTTC; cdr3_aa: CASGTSLAGGKNEQFF
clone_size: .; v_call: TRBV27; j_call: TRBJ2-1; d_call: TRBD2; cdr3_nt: TGTGCCAGCAGTTTACTCGGACTAGCGGATGTGTATGAGCAGTTCTTC; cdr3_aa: CASSLLGLADVYEQFF
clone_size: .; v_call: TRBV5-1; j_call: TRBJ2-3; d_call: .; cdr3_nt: TGCGCCAGCAGCTTGGGGGGGAGGAGCACAGATACGCAGTATTTT; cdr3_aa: CASSLGGRSTDTQYF
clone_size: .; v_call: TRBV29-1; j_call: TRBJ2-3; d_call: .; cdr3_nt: TGCAGCGTGAGACAGGGAGGTACAGATACGCAGTATTTT; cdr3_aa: CSVRQGGTDTQYF
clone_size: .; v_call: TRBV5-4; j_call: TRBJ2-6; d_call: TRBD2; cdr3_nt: TGTGCCAGCAGCTTGGGGATTGGGCGGGGGTCTGGGGCCAACGTCCTGACTTTC; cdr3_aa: CASSLGIGRGSGANVLTF
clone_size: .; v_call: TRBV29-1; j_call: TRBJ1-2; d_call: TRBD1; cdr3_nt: TGCAGCGTTCGGACAGGGGGAAATTATGGCTACACCTTC; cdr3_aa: CSVRTGGNYGYTF
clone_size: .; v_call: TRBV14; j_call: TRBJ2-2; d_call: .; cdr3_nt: TGTGCCAGCAGCCAAGATCTTGGGCAGCACTTCACCGGGGAGCTGTTTTTT; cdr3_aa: CASSQDLGQHFTGELFF
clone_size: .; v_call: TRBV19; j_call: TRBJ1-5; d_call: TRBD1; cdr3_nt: TGTGCCAGTACGGGGGACAGGGCTCAGCCCCAGCATTTT; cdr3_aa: CASTGDRAQPQHF
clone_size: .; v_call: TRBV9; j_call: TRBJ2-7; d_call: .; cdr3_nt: TGTGCCAGCAGCCCCTTCAGCGGTCCTGGGGCCAACGAGCAGTACTTC; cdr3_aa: CASSPFSGPGANEQYF
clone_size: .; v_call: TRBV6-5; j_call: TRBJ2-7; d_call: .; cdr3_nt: TGTGCCAGCCAAGGCGGCGGAAACTACGAGCAGTACTTC; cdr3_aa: CASQGGGNYEQYF
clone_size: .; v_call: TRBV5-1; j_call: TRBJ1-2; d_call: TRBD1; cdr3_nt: TGCGCCAGCAGCTTGGCCGGGACAGGGCACGACGGCTACACCTTC; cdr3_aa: CASSLAGTGHDGYTF
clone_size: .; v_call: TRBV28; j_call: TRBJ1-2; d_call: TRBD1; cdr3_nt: TGTGCCAGCAGATTACCGGGACAGGCCTATGGCTACACCTTC; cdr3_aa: CASRLPGQAYGYTF
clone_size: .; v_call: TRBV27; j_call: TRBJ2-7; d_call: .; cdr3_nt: TGTGCCAGCAGCCAACGGGGTGGCGACGAGCAGTACTTC; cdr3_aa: CASSQRGGDEQYF
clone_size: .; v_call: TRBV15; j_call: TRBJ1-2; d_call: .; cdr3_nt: TGTGCCACCAGCGGAGAGAACAGTGCGGGCTATGGCTACACCTTC; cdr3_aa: CATSGENSAGYGYTF
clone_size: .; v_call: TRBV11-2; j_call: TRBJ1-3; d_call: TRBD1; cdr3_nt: TGTGCCAGCAGCTTGGCTGACAGGGGGCTAGACACCATATATTTT; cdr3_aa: CASSLADRGLDTIYF
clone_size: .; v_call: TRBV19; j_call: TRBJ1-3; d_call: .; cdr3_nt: TGTGCCGCCACACCGGGACTGAACTCTGGAAACACCATATATTTT; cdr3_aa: CAATPGLNSGNTIYF
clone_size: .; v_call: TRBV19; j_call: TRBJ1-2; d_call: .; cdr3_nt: TGTGCCAGTAGTATAATTATGGAGACAGACTATGGCTACACCTTC; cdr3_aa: CASSIIMETDYGYTF
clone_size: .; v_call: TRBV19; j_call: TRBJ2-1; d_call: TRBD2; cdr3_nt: TGTGCCAGTAGTCGAGTAGCGGGACCGTCGGGCAATGAGCAGTTCTTC; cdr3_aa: CASSRVAGPSGNEQFF
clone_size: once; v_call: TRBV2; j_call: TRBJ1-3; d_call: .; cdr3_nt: TGTGCCAGCAGGATGGGGACCCGCTCTGGAAACACCATATATTTT; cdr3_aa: CASRMGTRSGNTIYF
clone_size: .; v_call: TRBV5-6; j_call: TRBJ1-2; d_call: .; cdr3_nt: TGTGCCAGCAGCTTGGCCGGATTGAACTATGGCTACACCTTC; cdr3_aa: CASSLAGLNYGYTF
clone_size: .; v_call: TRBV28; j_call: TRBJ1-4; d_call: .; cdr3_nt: TGTGCCAGCAGTCCCCGAGCAGCCCCTAATGAAAAACTGTTTTTT; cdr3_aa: CASSPRAAPNEKLFF
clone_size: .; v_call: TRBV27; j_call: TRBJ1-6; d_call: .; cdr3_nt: TGTGCCAGCAGTTTGGGGTCGCAGCCTAATTCACCCCTCCACTTT; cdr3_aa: CASSLGSQPNSPLHF
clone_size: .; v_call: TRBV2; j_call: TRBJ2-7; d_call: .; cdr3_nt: TGTGCCAGTTACCTAATGGCAGGGTCCTACGAGCAGTACTTC; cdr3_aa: CASYLMAGSYEQYF
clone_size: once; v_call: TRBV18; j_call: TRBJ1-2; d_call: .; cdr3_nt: TGTGCCAGCTCACCATCGGGTGGCTATGGCTACACCTTC; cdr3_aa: CASSPSGGYGYTF
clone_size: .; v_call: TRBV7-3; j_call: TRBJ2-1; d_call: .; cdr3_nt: TGTGCCAGCAGCTTAACCGTCGCAGACGATGAGCAGTTCTTC; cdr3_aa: CASSLTVADDEQFF
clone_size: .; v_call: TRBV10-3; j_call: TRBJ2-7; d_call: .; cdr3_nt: TGTGCCATCAGTGAACTGGGAGTGGGCGAGCAGTACTTC; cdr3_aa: CAISELGVGEQYF
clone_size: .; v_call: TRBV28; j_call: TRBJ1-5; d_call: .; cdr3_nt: TGTGCCAGCAGTTTAGCGGGTCCGACTCAGCCCCAGCATTTT; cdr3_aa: CASSLAGPTQPQHF
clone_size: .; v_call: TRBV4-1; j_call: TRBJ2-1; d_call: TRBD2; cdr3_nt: TGCGCCAGCAGCCGACAGGGACTAGCGGGGACCAATGAGCAGTTCTTC; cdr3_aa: CASSRQGLAGTNEQFF
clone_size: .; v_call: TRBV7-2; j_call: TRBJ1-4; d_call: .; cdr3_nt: TGTGCCAGCAGTCAGGGTCCGGATGAAAAACTGTTTTTT; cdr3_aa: CASSQGPDEKLFF
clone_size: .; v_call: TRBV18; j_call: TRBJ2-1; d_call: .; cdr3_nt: TGTGCCAGCTCACCACGATTATATGAGCAGTTCTTC; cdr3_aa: CASSPRLYEQFF
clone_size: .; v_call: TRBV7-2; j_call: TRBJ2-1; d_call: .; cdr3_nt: TGTGCCAGCAGCTCCCGGGGAGGCGCGGGAAGGCAGTTCTTC; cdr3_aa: CASSSRGGAGRQFF
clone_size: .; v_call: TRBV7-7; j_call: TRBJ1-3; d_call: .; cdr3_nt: TGTGCCAGCAGCCCAGGGTCTGGAAACACCATATATTTT; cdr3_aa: CASSPGSGNTIYF
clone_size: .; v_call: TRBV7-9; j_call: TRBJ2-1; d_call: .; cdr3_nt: TGTGCCAGCAGCTTAGGGGCCAATGAGCAGTTCTTC; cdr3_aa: CASSLGANEQFF